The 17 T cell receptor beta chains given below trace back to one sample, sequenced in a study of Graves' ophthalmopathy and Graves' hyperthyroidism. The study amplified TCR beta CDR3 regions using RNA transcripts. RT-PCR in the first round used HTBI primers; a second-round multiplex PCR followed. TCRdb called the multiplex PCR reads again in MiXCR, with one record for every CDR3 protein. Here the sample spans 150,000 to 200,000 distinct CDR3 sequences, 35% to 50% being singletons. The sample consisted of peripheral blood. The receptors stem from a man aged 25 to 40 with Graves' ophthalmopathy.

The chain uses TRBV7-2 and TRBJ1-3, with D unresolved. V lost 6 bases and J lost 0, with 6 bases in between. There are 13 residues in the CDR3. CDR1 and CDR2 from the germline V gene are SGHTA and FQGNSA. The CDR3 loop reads CASSTASGNTIYF. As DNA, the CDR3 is TGTGCCAGCAGTACGGCCTCTGGAAACACCATATATTTT.

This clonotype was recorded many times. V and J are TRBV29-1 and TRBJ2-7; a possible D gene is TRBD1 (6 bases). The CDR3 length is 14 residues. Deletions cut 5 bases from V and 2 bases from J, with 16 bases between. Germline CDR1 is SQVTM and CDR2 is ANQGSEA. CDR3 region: CSVIQGNRAYEQYF. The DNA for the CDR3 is TGCAGCGTTATACAGGGCAACAGGGCCTACGAGCAGTACTTC.

CDR3 in amino acids: CASSDGTGGHEQYF. The CDR3 DNA reads TGTGCCAGCAGTGACGGGACAGGGGGCCACGAGCAGTACTTC. The rearrangement links TRBV6-2 or TRBV6-3 to TRBJ2-7; 12 bases map to TRBD1. The V gene end was trimmed by 5 bases and the J gene end by 5 bases; junction bases not matched to a gene: 4. This CDR3 spans 14 amino acids. Germline lookup yields CDR1 MNHEY and CDR2 SVGEGT.

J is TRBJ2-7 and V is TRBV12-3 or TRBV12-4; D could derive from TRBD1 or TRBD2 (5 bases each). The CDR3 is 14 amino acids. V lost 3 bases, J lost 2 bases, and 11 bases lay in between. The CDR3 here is CASSFDGGTYEQYF. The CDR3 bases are TGTGCCAGCAGTTTTGATGGGGGAACCTACGAGCAGTACTTC.

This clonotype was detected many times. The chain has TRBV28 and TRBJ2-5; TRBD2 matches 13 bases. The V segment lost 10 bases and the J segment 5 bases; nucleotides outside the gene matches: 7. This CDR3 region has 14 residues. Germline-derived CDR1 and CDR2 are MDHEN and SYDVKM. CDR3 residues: CATGLAGVGETQYF. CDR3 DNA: TGTGCCACCGGACTAGCGGGAGTAGGGGAGACCCAGTACTTC.

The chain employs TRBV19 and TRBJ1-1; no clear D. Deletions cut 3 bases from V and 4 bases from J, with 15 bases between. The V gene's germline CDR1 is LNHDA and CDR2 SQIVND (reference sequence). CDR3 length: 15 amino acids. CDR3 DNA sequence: TGTGCCAGTAGTATTAAATCGGCATTGGGCACTGAAGCTTTCTTT. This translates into CASSIKSALGTEAFF.

The DNA for the CDR3 is TGTGCCAGCAGTTACGGCAGGGTAAGCTCCTACGAGCAGTACTTC. It translates to CASSYGRVSSYEQYF. V is TRBV6-5 and J is TRBJ2-7; the D gene is possibly TRBD1 (5 bases). Germline CDR1 reads MNHEY; CDR2 reads SVGAGI. The CDR3 is 15 residues long. Trimming cost V 2 bases and J 0 bases, with 11 bases left between them.

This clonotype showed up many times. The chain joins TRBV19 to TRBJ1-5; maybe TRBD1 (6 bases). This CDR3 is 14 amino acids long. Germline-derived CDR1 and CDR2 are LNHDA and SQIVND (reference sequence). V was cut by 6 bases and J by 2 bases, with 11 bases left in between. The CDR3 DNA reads TGTGCCAGTAGCCCGACAGGCGGCAATCAGCCCCAGCATTTT. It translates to CASSPTGGNQPQHF.

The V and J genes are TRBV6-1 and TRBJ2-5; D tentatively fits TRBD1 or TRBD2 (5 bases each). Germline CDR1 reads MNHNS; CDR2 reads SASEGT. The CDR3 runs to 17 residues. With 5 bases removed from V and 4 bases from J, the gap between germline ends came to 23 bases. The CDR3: CASSRPAEWGSVETQYF. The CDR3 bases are TGTGCCAGCAGTAGACCTGCGGAGTGGGGGAGCGTAGAGACCCAGTACTTC.

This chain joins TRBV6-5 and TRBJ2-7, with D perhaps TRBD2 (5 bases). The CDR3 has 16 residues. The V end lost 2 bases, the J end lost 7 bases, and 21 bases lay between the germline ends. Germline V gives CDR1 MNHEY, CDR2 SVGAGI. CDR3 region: CASSYRNRGRSGEQYF. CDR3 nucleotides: TGTGCCAGCAGTTACCGGAATAGAGGAAGGTCGGGGGAGCAGTACTTC.

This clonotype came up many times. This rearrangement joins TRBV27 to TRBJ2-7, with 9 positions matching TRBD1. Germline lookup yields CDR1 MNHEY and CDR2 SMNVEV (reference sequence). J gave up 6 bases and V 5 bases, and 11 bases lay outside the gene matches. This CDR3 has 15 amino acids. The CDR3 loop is CASSQTGGASVEQYF. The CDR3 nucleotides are TGTGCCAGCAGTCAAACAGGGGGCGCCTCTGTCGAGCAGTACTTC.

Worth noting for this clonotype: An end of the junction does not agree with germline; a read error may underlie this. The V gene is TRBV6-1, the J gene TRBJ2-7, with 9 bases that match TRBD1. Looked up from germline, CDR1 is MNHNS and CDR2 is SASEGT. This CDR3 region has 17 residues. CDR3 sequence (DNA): TGTGCCAGCAGTAAAGCAGGATCCGGGACAGGGATTTACGAGCAGTACTTC. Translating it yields CASSKAGSGTGIYEQYF.

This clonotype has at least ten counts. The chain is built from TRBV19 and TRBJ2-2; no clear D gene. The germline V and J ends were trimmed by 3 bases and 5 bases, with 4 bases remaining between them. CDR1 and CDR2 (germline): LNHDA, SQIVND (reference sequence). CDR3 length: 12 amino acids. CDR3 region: CASSIGTGELFF. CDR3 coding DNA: TGTGCCAGTAGTATCGGGACCGGGGAGCTGTTTTTT.

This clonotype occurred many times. The CDR3 bases are TGTGCCAGCTCACCCTCTAGGACAGGGTGGTACACTGAAGCTTTCTTT. Residues: CASSPSRTGWYTEAFF. The rearrangement joins TRBV18 to TRBJ1-1; 8 bases agree with TRBD1. The CDR3 runs 16 residues. CDR1 and CDR2 (germline): KGHSH, LQKENI. After removal of 3 bases from V and 3 bases from J, the junction contained 9 bases not matched to a gene.

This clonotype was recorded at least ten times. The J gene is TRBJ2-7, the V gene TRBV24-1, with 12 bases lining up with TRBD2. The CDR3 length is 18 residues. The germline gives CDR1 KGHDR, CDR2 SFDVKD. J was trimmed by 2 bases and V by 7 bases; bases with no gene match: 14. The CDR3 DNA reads TGTGCCACCAGCCCTGGGACTAGCGGGCCGGTCCCGACCTACGAGCAGTACTTC. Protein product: CATSPGTSGPVPTYEQYF.

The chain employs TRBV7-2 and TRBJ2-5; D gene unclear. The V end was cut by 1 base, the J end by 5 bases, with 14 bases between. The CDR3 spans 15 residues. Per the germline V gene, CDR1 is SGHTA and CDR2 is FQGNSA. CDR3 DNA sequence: TGTGCCAGCAGCTTAGGTTTGGGCAGAACCGAGACCCAGTACTTC. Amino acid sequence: CASSLGLGRTETQYF.

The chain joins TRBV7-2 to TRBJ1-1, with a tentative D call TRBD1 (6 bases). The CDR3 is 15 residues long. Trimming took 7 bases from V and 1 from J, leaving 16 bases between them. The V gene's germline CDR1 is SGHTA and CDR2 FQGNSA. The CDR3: CASTRFRGQNTEAFF. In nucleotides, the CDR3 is TGTGCCAGCACCCGATTCAGGGGCCAGAACACTGAAGCTTTCTTT.